This T cell receptor beta chain was sequenced for a study of blood T cell repertoires in COVID-19. Study-wide context: The United States, Italy and Spain were the sources of the acute and convalescent COVID-19 samples. PBMCs, B-cell-depleted T cells, or T cells provided the cDNA or gDNA that made up the material.

Per the authors' pipeline: The authors estimated nucleated cell counts from reference gene primer amplification. TCRdb's table, derived via immunoSEQ multiplex PCR, lists solely in-frame clones and lacks some. V and J calls and clone size come straight from that table; D and trimming were deduced from the DNA. This sample yields approximately 360,000 clones, of which 90% are seen a single time; roughly 6.8% belongs to the top ten. V trimming: 3 bases; J trimming: 4 bases; junction bases outside the gene matches: 5. Germline CDR1 reads SGHRS; CDR2 reads YFSETQ. CDR3 size: 16 residues. Sequencing used peripheral blood. The chain is built from TRBV5-1 and TRBJ2-5; the match to TRBD2 covers 14 bases. The receptor was isolated from a man younger than 30 with active or convalescent COVID-19. The CDR3 DNA follows: TGCGCCAGCAGCTCGACTAGCGGGGGGGTTGGAGAGACCCAGTACTTC. Its translation: CASSSTSGGVGETQYF. Full variable domain (outside the CDR3, taken from reference TRBV5-1 and TRBJ2-5): KAGVTQTPRYLIKTRGQQVTLSCSPISGHRSVSWYQQTPGQGLQFLFEYFSETQRNKGNFPGRFSGRQFSNSRSEMNVSTLELGDSALYLCASSSTSGGVGETQYFGPGTRLLVL.